A selection of T cell receptor beta chains follows, all from one sample in a study of blood T cell repertoires in COVID-19. Profiled with immunoSEQ multiplex PCR; TCRdb holds only in-frame clones, not every one. In the table there are roughly 190,000 clones, more than 75% of which are singletons. Sequenced input: peripheral blood. Source of these receptors: a human donor in a cohort sampled during active COVID-19. The CDR3 runs from the conserved cysteine through the conserved F or W. A D gene is named only where the DNA matches it firmly. Size values are once, few and many counts, or a class for expanded clones, and some rows have none.

CDR3 DNA: TGTGCCAGCTCACTCCCGCGGATCACACACAATGAGCAGTTCTTC
CDR3 protein: CASSLPRITHNEQFF
D gene: -
clone size: -
V gene: TRBV18
J gene: TRBJ2-1

CDR3 DNA: TGTGCCTGGAGGGTCGGGGGAACTAATGAAAAACTGTTTTTT
CDR3 protein: CAWRVGGTNEKLFF
D gene: -
clone size: -
V gene: TRBV30
J gene: TRBJ1-4

CDR3 DNA: TGTGCCAGCACCCTTGGAGGCAATCAGCCCCAGCATTTT
CDR3 protein: CASTLGGNQPQHF
D gene: -
clone size: -
V gene: TRBV12-3/TRBV12-4
J gene: TRBJ1-5

CDR3 DNA: TGTGCCAGCAGCTTCGCCGAGGGGACAGACCAAGAGACCCAGTACTTC
CDR3 protein: CASSFAEGTDQETQYF
D gene: TRBD1
clone size: -
V gene: TRBV7-6
J gene: TRBJ2-5

CDR3 DNA: TGTGCCAGCTCACCAAACACCAACTATGGCTACACCTTC
CDR3 protein: CASSPNTNYGYTF
D gene: -
clone size: many
V gene: TRBV18
J gene: TRBJ1-2

CDR3 DNA: TGCGCCAGCAGGCCATCTAGCGGCGCAGATACGCAGTATTTT
CDR3 protein: CASRPSSGADTQYF
D gene: TRBD2
clone size: -
V gene: TRBV5-1
J gene: TRBJ2-3

CDR3 DNA: TGTGCCAGCAGCGTAGAGGGGGTTGATTCACCCCTCCACTTT
CDR3 protein: CASSVEGVDSPLHF
D gene: -
clone size: -
V gene: TRBV9
J gene: TRBJ1-6

CDR3 DNA: TGTGCCAGCAGTTTCAGGGAACCTAACTATGGCTACACCTTC
CDR3 protein: CASSFREPNYGYTF
D gene: -
clone size: -
V gene: TRBV28
J gene: TRBJ1-2

CDR3 DNA: TGTGCCAGCAGCTTGGGGCCGGGGGGTGGCTACACCTTC
CDR3 protein: CASSLGPGGGYTF
D gene: -
clone size: -
V gene: TRBV5-4
J gene: TRBJ1-2

CDR3 DNA: TGTGCCAGCAGCCAGAGGGACAAGGGGAGCGAGCAGTACTTC
CDR3 protein: CASSQRDKGSEQYF
D gene: -
clone size: -
V gene: TRBV4-2
J gene: TRBJ2-7

CDR3 DNA: TGTGCCAGCAGAGGGGACAGTGAGAACTATGGCTACACCTTC
CDR3 protein: CASRGDSENYGYTF
D gene: TRBD1
clone size: -
V gene: TRBV6-5
J gene: TRBJ1-2

CDR3 DNA: TGTGCCAGCAGTGGGTGGACAGGCCTCTCTGGGGCCAACGTCCTGACTTTC
CDR3 protein: CASSGWTGLSGANVLTF
D gene: TRBD1
clone size: -
V gene: TRBV2
J gene: TRBJ2-6

CDR3 DNA: TGTGCCAGCAGTTTGAGAGGGAGCAATGAGCAGTTCTTC
CDR3 protein: CASSLRGSNEQFF
D gene: -
clone size: -
V gene: TRBV27
J gene: TRBJ2-1

CDR3 DNA: TGTGCCAGCAGCGTAGGGCAATTCACCGGGGAGCTGTTTTTT
CDR3 protein: CASSVGQFTGELFF
D gene: -
clone size: -
V gene: TRBV9
J gene: TRBJ2-2

CDR3 DNA: TGTGCCAGCACCCCTAGCCGGGACAGCGGTGAAGCTTTCTTT
CDR3 protein: CASTPSRDSGEAFF
D gene: TRBD1
clone size: many
V gene: TRBV6-2/TRBV6-3
J gene: TRBJ1-1

CDR3 DNA: TGTGCCAGCAGCATATCGGTGTTTTCCGGCTACACCTTC
CDR3 protein: CASSISVFSGYTF
D gene: -
clone size: -
V gene: TRBV6-5
J gene: TRBJ1-2

CDR3 DNA: TGTGCCAGCAGCGTAACGGGGCTAGCGGGAACCTACGAGCAGTACTTC
CDR3 protein: CASSVTGLAGTYEQYF
D gene: TRBD2
clone size: few
V gene: TRBV27
J gene: TRBJ2-7

CDR3 DNA: TGTGCCAGCAGCGAGGGACAGGGGGTTTGGGGGCAGTTCTTC
CDR3 protein: CASSEGQGVWGQFF
D gene: TRBD1
clone size: -
V gene: TRBV6-2/TRBV6-3
J gene: TRBJ2-1

CDR3 DNA: TGTGCCAGCAGCCAAGAAGTCAGGGACAGTGAGCAGTTCTTC
CDR3 protein: CASSQEVRDSEQFF
D gene: TRBD1
clone size: once
V gene: TRBV4-2
J gene: TRBJ2-1

CDR3 DNA: TGTGCCAGCAGCGAACAGGGTTTGTACAATCAGCCCCAGCATTTT
CDR3 protein: CASSEQGLYNQPQHF
D gene: -
clone size: once
V gene: TRBV2
J gene: TRBJ1-5

CDR3 DNA: TGCGCCAGCAGCCAGGCCTCTAGCGGGAGAATCCCAACTGAGACCCAGTACTTC
CDR3 protein: CASSQASSGRIPTETQYF
D gene: TRBD2
clone size: once
V gene: TRBV5-1
J gene: TRBJ2-5

CDR3 DNA: TGTGCCAGCAGTCTCCCCCAGGGGGCAGGGGCAGATACGCAGTATTTT
CDR3 protein: CASSLPQGAGADTQYF
D gene: TRBD1
clone size: -
V gene: TRBV28
J gene: TRBJ2-3

CDR3 DNA: TGTGCCAGTAGTTCCGCAGGGGGCGCGGCTGAAGCTTTCTTT
CDR3 protein: CASSSAGGAAEAFF
D gene: TRBD1
clone size: -
V gene: TRBV19
J gene: TRBJ1-1

CDR3 DNA: TGTGCCAGCGAGGAGACAGATACGCAGTATTTT
CDR3 protein: CASEETDTQYF
D gene: -
clone size: -
V gene: TRBV28
J gene: TRBJ2-3

CDR3 DNA: TGCGCCAGCAGCTTGGAGCGGGGGGCTGCTGGAAACACCATATATTTT
CDR3 protein: CASSLERGAAGNTIYF
D gene: -
clone size: -
V gene: TRBV5-1
J gene: TRBJ1-3

CDR3 DNA: TGTGCCAGTAGGCCGGGACAGATAAATCAGCCCCAGCATTTT
CDR3 protein: CASRPGQINQPQHF
D gene: TRBD1
clone size: -
V gene: TRBV19
J gene: TRBJ1-5

CDR3 DNA: TGTGCCAGCAAGCCCGAGGTGAATAATTCACCCCTCCACTTT
CDR3 protein: CASKPEVNNSPLHF
D gene: -
clone size: -
V gene: TRBV7-2
J gene: TRBJ1-6

CDR3 DNA: TGTGCCAGCAGCTGGCAGGGGGCGGGAGGAAACACCATATATTTT
CDR3 protein: CASSWQGAGGNTIYF
D gene: TRBD1
clone size: -
V gene: TRBV3-1/TRBV3-2
J gene: TRBJ1-3

CDR3 DNA: TGTGCCGCACAAAAAGCGGGGCTCGTTAAAACTGAAGCTTTCTTT
CDR3 protein: CAAQKAGLVKTEAFF
D gene: -
clone size: -
V gene: TRBV30
J gene: TRBJ1-1

CDR3 DNA: TGTGCCAGCAGTGGGGGGACAGGGCGGGATGAGCAGTTCTTC
CDR3 protein: CASSGGTGRDEQFF
D gene: TRBD1
clone size: -
V gene: TRBV28
J gene: TRBJ2-1

CDR3 DNA: TGTGCCAGCAGCTTAATGGGACAGAGCAATCAGCCCCAGCATTTT
CDR3 protein: CASSLMGQSNQPQHF
D gene: TRBD1
clone size: -
V gene: TRBV11-2
J gene: TRBJ1-5

CDR3 DNA: TGTGCCAGCAGTTTAACCAGATACGCCGGCTACACCTTC
CDR3 protein: CASSLTRYAGYTF
D gene: -
clone size: -
V gene: TRBV27
J gene: TRBJ1-2

CDR3 DNA: TGTGCCAGCTCGACTCAGAGGTCAGGGGTCGCGGGGGAGCTGTTTTTT
CDR3 protein: CASSTQRSGVAGELFF
D gene: -
clone size: -
V gene: TRBV18
J gene: TRBJ2-2

CDR3 DNA: TGTGCCAGCAGTCGGGGAGGCGGAAACACCATATATTTT
CDR3 protein: CASSRGGGNTIYF
D gene: -
clone size: -
V gene: TRBV7-9
J gene: TRBJ1-3

CDR3 DNA: TGCGCCAGCAGACCAAACAGGGGGCAAGACACAGATACGCAGTATTTT
CDR3 protein: CASRPNRGQDTDTQYF
D gene: TRBD1
clone size: -
V gene: TRBV5-1
J gene: TRBJ2-3

CDR3 DNA: TGTGCCAGCGCCCAGCGGGAGGGATTCTCCTACAATGAGCAGTTCTTC
CDR3 protein: CASAQREGFSYNEQFF
D gene: TRBD2
clone size: -
V gene: TRBV14
J gene: TRBJ2-1

CDR3 DNA: TGTGCCAGCAGCTTGACCGGGACTTTGGGGACCCAGTACTTC
CDR3 protein: CASSLTGTLGTQYF
D gene: -
clone size: -
V gene: TRBV5-6
J gene: TRBJ2-5

CDR3 DNA: TGTGCCAGCAGCTTGGGCCAGAAATTAAAAGAGACCCAGTACTTC
CDR3 protein: CASSLGQKLKETQYF
D gene: -
clone size: -
V gene: TRBV5-6
J gene: TRBJ2-5

CDR3 DNA: TGTGCCAGCAGCTCCCCCCCCGGGACAGGGGGCGAGGGACTGTTTTTT
CDR3 protein: CASSSPPGTGGEGLFF
D gene: TRBD1
clone size: -
V gene: TRBV7-2
J gene: TRBJ1-4

CDR3 DNA: TGCGCCAGCAGCGATCAGGGGGTCTCCTACGAGCAGTACTTC
CDR3 protein: CASSDQGVSYEQYF
D gene: TRBD1
clone size: -
V gene: TRBV5-1
J gene: TRBJ2-7

CDR3 DNA: TGTGCCAGTTGGGAGGGTAGAGGCAATCAGCCCCAGCATTTT
CDR3 protein: CASWEGRGNQPQHF
D gene: -
clone size: -
V gene: TRBV19
J gene: TRBJ1-5

CDR3 DNA: TGTGCCAGTAGTCTCGGGACAGTGGTCACTGAAGCTTTCTTT
CDR3 protein: CASSLGTVVTEAFF
D gene: TRBD1
clone size: -
V gene: TRBV19
J gene: TRBJ1-1

CDR3 DNA: TGTGCCAGTAGGACATCCGGAGGGAGCACTGAAGCTTTCTTT
CDR3 protein: CASRTSGGSTEAFF
D gene: -
clone size: -
V gene: TRBV19
J gene: TRBJ1-1

CDR3 DNA: TGTGCCATCAGTGGGCACAGGGCGAACACTGAAGCTTTCTTT
CDR3 protein: CAISGHRANTEAFF
D gene: -
clone size: -
V gene: TRBV10-3
J gene: TRBJ1-1

CDR3 DNA: TGTGCCAGCAGCCAAGGGGCCCCAGATACGCAGTATTTT
CDR3 protein: CASSQGAPDTQYF
D gene: -
clone size: -
V gene: TRBV3-1/TRBV3-2
J gene: TRBJ2-3

CDR3 DNA: TGTGCCACCAGCAGGGATGCGGGATCGACCTACAATGAGCAGTTCTTC
CDR3 protein: CATSRDAGSTYNEQFF
D gene: -
clone size: -
V gene: TRBV15
J gene: TRBJ2-1